These 2 T cell receptor beta chains were all obtained from the same sample, sequenced in a study of graft-versus-host responses after intestinal transplantation. Assay: immunoSEQ multiplex PCR; the TCRdb copy retains only in-frame clones and omits some. The sample records around 130,000 clones, around 94% being singletons. No cognate antigen is known for these TCRs. The source material was unstimulated CD4+ T cells sorted from spleen or lymph node cells, sampled before intestinal transplant. These receptors all stem from a human donor who received an intestinal transplant.

Turning to this clone: A junction boundary mismatches the germline segment, possibly from a read error. The chain has TRBV11-2 and TRBJ1-2; D remains ambiguous. This CDR3 has 12 amino acids. In germline, CDR1 is SGHAT, CDR2 FQNNGV. In DNA form, the CDR3 reads TGTGCCAGCAGCTTACTGACTGATAGAAGGGTCTTC. Residues: CASSLLTDRRVF. The full variable domain, its missing parts supplied by reference TRBV11-2 and TRBJ1-2, is EAGVAQSPRYKIIEKRQSVAFWCNPISGHATLYWYQQILGQGPKLLIQFQNNGVVDDSQLPKDRFSAERLKGVDSTLKIQPAKLEDSAVYLCASSLLTDRRVFGSGTRLTVV.

The chain couples TRBV18 to TRBJ1-3; no definite D call. The CDR3 runs 17 residues. Trimming cost V 1 base and J 0 bases, with 13 bases left between them. Germline V gene data show CDR1 as KGHSH and CDR2 as LQKENI. For the CDR3, the DNA is TGTGCCAGCTCACCACACCGAGCAGGAGACTCTGGAAACACCATATATTTT. It codes for CASSPHRAGDSGNTIYF.